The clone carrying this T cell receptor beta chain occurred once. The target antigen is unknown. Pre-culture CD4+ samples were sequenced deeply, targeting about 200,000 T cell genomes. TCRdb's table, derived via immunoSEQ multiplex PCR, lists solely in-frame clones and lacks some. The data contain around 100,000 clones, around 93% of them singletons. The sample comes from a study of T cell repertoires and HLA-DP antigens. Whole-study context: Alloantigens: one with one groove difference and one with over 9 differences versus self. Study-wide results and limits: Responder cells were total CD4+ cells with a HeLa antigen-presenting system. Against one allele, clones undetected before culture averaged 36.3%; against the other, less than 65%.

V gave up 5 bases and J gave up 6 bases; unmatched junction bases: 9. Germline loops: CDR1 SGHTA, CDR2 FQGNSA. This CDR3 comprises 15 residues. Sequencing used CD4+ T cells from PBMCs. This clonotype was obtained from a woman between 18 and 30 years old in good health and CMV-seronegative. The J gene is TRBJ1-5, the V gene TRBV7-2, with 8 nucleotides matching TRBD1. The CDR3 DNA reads TGTGCCAGCAGCACCACGGACAGGGTGATTCAGCCCCAGCATTTT. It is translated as CASSTTDRVIQPQHF. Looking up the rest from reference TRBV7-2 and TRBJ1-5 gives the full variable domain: GAGVSQSPSNKVTEKGKDVELRCDPISGHTALYWYRQSLGQGLEFLIYFQGNSAPDKSGLPSDRFSAERTGGSVSTLTIQRTQQEDSAVYLCASSTTDRVIQPQHFGDGTRLSIL.